The clone carrying this T cell receptor beta chain was observed at least ten times. The data were taken from a study of identical twins. One entry per CDR3 protein results from TCRdb running MiXCR on the 5' RACE reads. The table records around 690,000 distinct CDR3 sequences, around 20% of them present only once. In germline, CDR1 is DFQATT, CDR2 SNEGSKA (reference sequence). V shed 4 bases and J shed 6 bases, with 11 bases lying between them. The CDR3 loop spans 12 amino acids. The sample was also reused in another study, on T cells expressing NK-cell markers.

This clonotype originated in a woman younger than 35 in good health. What was sequenced was PBMCs. The J gene is TRBJ2-3, the V gene TRBV20-1; tentatively, D is TRBD1 or TRBD2 (5 bases each). The CDR3 nucleotides read TGCAGTGCTACGGGGCACTCCGATACGCAGTATTTT. Its protein is CSATGHSDTQYF.